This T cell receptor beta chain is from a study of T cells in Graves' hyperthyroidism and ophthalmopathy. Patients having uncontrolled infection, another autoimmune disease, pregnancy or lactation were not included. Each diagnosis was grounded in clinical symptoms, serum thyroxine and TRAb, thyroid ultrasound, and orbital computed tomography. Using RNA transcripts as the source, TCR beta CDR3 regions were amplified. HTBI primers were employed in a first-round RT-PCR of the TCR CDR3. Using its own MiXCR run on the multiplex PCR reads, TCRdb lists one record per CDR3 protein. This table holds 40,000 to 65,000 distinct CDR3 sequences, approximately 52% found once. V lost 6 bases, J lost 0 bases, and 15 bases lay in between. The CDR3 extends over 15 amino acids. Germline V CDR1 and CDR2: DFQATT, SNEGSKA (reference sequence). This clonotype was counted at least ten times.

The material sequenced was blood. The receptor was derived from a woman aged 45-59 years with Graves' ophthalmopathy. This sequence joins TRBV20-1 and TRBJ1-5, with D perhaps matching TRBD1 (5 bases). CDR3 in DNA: TGCAGTGCCGGGTTAACAGGCTATAGCAATCAGCCCCAGCATTTT. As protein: CSAGLTGYSNQPQHF.